Sequencing of this TCR beta chain was carried out in a study of T cells in Graves' hyperthyroidism and ophthalmopathy. Turning to the study itself: Prior to any treatment, at the point of initial diagnosis, peripheral blood was collected.

The investigators amplified TCR beta CDR3 regions from RNA transcripts. The HTBI primer set drove a first-round RT-PCR of the TCR CDR3. MiXCR, run by TCRdb on the multiplex PCR reads, gives a single entry per CDR3 protein. This table holds about 560,000 distinct CDR3 sequences, around 13% found once. About 10 ml of fresh peripheral blood supplied the PBMCs. Sequenced material: blood. The receptor's source is a woman in her thirties or forties with Graves' hyperthyroidism.

CDR3 in DNA: TGTGCCAGCAGCTTATGGAGGGGTTCAGGGGCCAACGTCCTGACTTTC. It translates to CASSLWRGSGANVLTF. The rearrangement joins TRBV7-9 to TRBJ2-6, with D possibly TRBD2 on 6 matching bases. The CDR3 is 16 amino acids. Germline lookup yields CDR1 SEHNR and CDR2 FQNEAQ (reference sequence). With 2 bases removed from V and 4 bases from J, the gap between germline ends came to 12 bases.